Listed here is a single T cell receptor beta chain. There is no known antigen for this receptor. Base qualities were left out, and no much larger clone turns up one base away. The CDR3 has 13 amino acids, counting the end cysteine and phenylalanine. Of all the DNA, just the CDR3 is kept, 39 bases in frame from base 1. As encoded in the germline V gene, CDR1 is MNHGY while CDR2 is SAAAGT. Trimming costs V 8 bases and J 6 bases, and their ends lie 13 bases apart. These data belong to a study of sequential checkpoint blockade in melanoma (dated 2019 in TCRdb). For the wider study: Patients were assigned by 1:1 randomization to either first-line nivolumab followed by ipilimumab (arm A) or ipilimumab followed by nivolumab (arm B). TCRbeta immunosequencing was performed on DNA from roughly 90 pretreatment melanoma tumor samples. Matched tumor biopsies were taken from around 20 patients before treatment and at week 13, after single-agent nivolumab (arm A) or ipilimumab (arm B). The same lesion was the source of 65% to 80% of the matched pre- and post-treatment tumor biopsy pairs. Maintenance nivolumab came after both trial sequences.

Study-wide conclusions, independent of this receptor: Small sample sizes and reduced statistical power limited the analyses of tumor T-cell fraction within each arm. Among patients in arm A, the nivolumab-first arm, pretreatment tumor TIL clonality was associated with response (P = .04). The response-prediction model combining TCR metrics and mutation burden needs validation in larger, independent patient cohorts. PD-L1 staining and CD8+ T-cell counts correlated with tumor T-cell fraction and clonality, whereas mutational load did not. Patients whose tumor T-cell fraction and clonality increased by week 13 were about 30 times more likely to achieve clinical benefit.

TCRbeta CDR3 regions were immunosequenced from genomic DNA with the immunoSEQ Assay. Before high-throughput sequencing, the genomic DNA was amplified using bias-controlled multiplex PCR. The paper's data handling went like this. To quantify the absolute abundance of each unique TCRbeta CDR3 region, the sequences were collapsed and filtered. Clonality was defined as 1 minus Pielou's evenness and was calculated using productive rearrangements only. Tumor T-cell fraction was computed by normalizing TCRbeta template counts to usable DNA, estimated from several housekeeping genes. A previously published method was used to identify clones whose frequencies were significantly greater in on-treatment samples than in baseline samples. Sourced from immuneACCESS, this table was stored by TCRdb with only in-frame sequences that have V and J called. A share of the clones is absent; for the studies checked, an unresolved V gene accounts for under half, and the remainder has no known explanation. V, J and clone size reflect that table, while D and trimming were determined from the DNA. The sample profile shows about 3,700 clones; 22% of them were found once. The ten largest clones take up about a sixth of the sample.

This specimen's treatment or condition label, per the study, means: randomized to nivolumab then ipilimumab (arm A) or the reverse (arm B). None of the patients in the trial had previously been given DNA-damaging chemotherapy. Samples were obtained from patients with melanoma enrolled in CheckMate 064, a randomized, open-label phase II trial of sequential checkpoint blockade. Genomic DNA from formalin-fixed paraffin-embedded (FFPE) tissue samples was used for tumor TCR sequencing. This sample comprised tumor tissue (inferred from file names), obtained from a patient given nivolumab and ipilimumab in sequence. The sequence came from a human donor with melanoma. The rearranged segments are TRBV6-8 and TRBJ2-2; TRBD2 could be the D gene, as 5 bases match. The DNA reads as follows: TGTGCCAGCCCCGGTCGGGGTGCCGGGGAGCTGTTTTTT. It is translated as CASPGRGAGELFF.